The entry below describes one TCR beta chain. The source of the sample is a study of blood T cell repertoires in COVID-19. As for the study in general: The United States, Italy and Spain provided the acute and convalescent COVID-19 samples. The analysed material was cDNA or gDNA that came from T cells, B-cell-depleted T cells, or PBMCs.

Original handling: Reference gene primer amplification gave nucleated cell count estimates. Produced via immunoSEQ multiplex PCR; TCRdb's table is partial and in-frame only. The V and J calls and clone size were taken over from that table, and D and trimming were inferred from the DNA. The profile covers about 76,000 clones, with about 85% appearing a single time and 11% taken by the ten largest. During active infection, Seattle patients enrolled and were then monitored through disease. The TCR originated in a man aged 55 to 70 with COVID-19, enrolled during active disease. Sequenced: peripheral blood.

CDR3 coding DNA: TGTGCCAGCAGACGACAGGGAGCAAGCACAGATACGCAGTATTTT. Its translation is CASRRQGASTDTQYF. This chain uses TRBV2 with TRBJ2-3; 7 bases line up with TRBD1. Germline V lookup: CDR1 SNHLY, CDR2 FYNNEI. CDR3 length: 15 amino acids. J was trimmed by 0 bases and V by 6 bases; bases with no gene match: 6.